This is a list of T cell receptor beta chains from one sample in a study of shared clonotypes between healthy human individuals. Repertoires were generated with immunoSEQ multiplex PCR, while TCRdb's copy carries only in-frame clones and drops some. The profile shows approximately 720,000 clones, roughly 70% of them singletons. The sequenced sample was memory CD4+ T cells sorted from blood. The receptor source for this set is a woman in her twenties or thirties in good health. The CDR3 runs from the conserved cysteine through the conserved F or W. A D gene is named only where the DNA matches it firmly. Clone size is not always given. Where it is, it says once, few, many or a class for expanded clones.

clone_size,d_call,j_call,v_call,cdr3_aa,cdr3_nt
-,-,TRBJ1-4,TRBV4-1,CASSQFRELFF,TGCGCCAGCAGCCAATTTAGGGAACTGTTTTTT
-,-,TRBJ1-2,TRBV28,CASSTLWGTGRGYTF,TGTGCCAGCAGCACACTATGGGGCACAGGACGTGGCTACACCTTC
few,TRBD2,TRBJ2-7,TRBV28,CASSYPGGGHTYEQYF,TGTGCCAGCAGCTACCCCGGGGGGGGCCACACCTACGAGCAGTACTTC
-,-,TRBJ2-3,TRBV5-1,CASSIADITDTQYF,TGCGCCAGCAGCATAGCGGATATCACAGATACGCAGTATTTT
-,TRBD2,TRBJ2-1,TRBV6-1,CASGTSADNEQFF,TGTGCCAGCGGGACTAGCGCGGACAATGAGCAGTTCTTC
once,-,TRBJ2-2,TRBV11-2,CASSLSLEGGGELFF,TGTGCCAGCAGCTTAAGCCTAGAAGGGGGCGGGGAGCTGTTTTTT
few,TRBD2,TRBJ2-7,TRBV19,CASGRRASGGTYEQYF,TGTGCCAGTGGCCGAAGGGCTAGCGGGGGGACCTACGAGCAGTACTTC
few,TRBD1,TRBJ2-1,TRBV5-6,CASSPVPGQGRKSEFF,TGTGCCAGCAGCCCAGTCCCGGGACAGGGAAGAAAATCCGAGTTCTTC
once,-,TRBJ1-2,TRBV19,CASNRGVFYGYTF,TGTGCCAGTAATCGCGGGGTATTCTATGGCTACACCTTC
-,TRBD2,TRBJ2-3,TRBV28,CASSLASGTSDTQYF,TGTGCCAGCAGTTTAGCTAGCGGGACATCGGATACGCAGTATTTT
-,TRBD2,TRBJ2-1,TRBV5-1,CASSKGLAGDFGNEQFF,TGCGCCAGCAGCAAGGGACTAGCGGGAGATTTCGGGAATGAGCAGTTCTTC
-,TRBD2,TRBJ2-1,TRBV28,CASSSSAGVRVSYNEQFF,TGTGCCAGCAGTTCCTCGGCGGGAGTTCGGGTGTCATACAATGAGCAGTTCTTC
-,-,TRBJ2-6,TRBV29-1,CSVATLQGPITGSGANVLTF,TGCAGCGTTGCCACCCTCCAAGGACCAATAACCGGGTCTGGGGCCAACGTCCTGACTTTC
-,-,TRBJ2-5,TRBV19,CASTPMLGGETQYF,TGTGCCAGTACCCCTATGCTTGGGGGCGAGACCCAGTACTTC
-,TRBD2,TRBJ2-1,TRBV7-2,CASSRRELSSNEQFF,TGTGCCAGCAGCAGGCGGGAGTTATCTAGCAATGAGCAGTTCTTC
-,-,TRBJ2-7,TRBV19,CASSAQARRGGEQYF,TGTGCCAGTAGTGCACAGGCCCGGAGGGGCGGCGAGCAGTACTTC
-,TRBD1,TRBJ1-2,TRBV19,CASSSPLDRGNYGYTF,TGTGCCAGTAGTTCCCCCCTGGACAGGGGAAACTATGGCTACACCTTC
few,-,TRBJ1-1,TRBV2,CASLVRSPEAFF,TGTGCCAGCTTAGTACGTTCACCTGAAGCTTTCTTT
-,TRBD1,TRBJ1-3,TRBV11-2,CASSSRQGSLSGNTIYF,TGTGCCAGCAGCTCTCGACAGGGATCTCTCTCTGGAAACACCATATATTTT
-,TRBD2,TRBJ2-2,TRBV7-2,CASRLAVNTGELFF,TGTGCCAGCAGACTAGCGGTGAACACCGGGGAGCTGTTTTTT
few,-,TRBJ1-1,TRBV28,CASSFGAGDARPEAFF,TGTGCCAGCAGTTTCGGTGCAGGGGACGCGAGACCTGAAGCTTTCTTT
-,-,TRBJ2-5,TRBV21-1,CASSKGREKETQYF,TGTGCCAGCAGCAAAGGGCGGGAGAAAGAGACCCAGTACTTC
-,-,TRBJ2-7,TRBV29-1,CSVTQDSYEQYF,TGCAGCGTAACCCAGGACAGCTACGAGCAGTACTTC
-,-,TRBJ1-1,TRBV27,CASSLARHLNTEAFF,TGTGCCAGCAGTTTAGCGAGACACCTGAACACTGAAGCTTTCTTT
once,-,TRBJ1-1,TRBV6-1,CASSRNTEAFF,TGTGCCAGCAGTAGGAACACTGAAGCTTTCTTT
-,-,TRBJ1-2,TRBV28,CASSSGLDYGYTF,TGTGCCAGCAGTTCCGGGTTGGACTATGGCTACACCTTC
-,-,TRBJ1-5,TRBV6-5,CASSQGLGDNQPQHF,TGTGCCAGCAGTCAAGGGTTGGGGGACAATCAGCCCCAGCATTTT
-,-,TRBJ1-1,TRBV7-9,CASSLVDYGEAFF,TGTGCCAGCAGCTTAGTGGACTATGGTGAAGCTTTCTTT
-,-,TRBJ1-1,TRBV28,CASSLRGTEAFF,TGTGCCAGCAGTTTAAGGGGGACTGAAGCTTTCTTT
-,-,TRBJ2-7,TRBV18,CASSRPSGRTYEQYF,TGTGCCAGCTCACGACCTTCAGGCAGAACCTACGAGCAGTACTTC
-,-,TRBJ1-3,TRBV7-9,CASSLDNRRNSGNTIYF,TGTGCCAGCAGCTTGGATAACAGAAGAAACTCTGGAAACACCATATATTTT
-,TRBD1,TRBJ1-2,TRBV7-2,CASSLTGTGTGYTF,TGTGCCAGCAGCTTAACCGGGACAGGAACTGGCTACACCTTC
-,TRBD1,TRBJ2-2,TRBV5-1,CASSLDGQGANTGELFF,TGCGCCAGCAGCTTGGACGGACAGGGGGCGAACACCGGGGAGCTGTTTTTT
few,-,TRBJ2-2,TRBV11-3,CASSSGGLIPGELFF,TGTGCCAGCAGCTCCGGAGGCCTTATACCCGGGGAGCTGTTTTTT
-,-,TRBJ2-5,TRBV1,CTSSQLPTGDPFQETQYF,TGCACCAGCAGCCAACTCCCTACGGGAGATCCCTTCCAAGAGACCCAGTACTTC
-,-,TRBJ2-7,TRBV6-1,CASSEKSDYYEQYF,TGTGCCAGCAGTGAGAAGAGTGATTACTACGAGCAGTACTTC
-,-,TRBJ2-7,TRBV14,CASSQKTGTFSYEQYF,TGTGCCAGCAGCCAGAAGACAGGGACTTTCTCCTACGAGCAGTACTTC
-,-,TRBJ2-4,TRBV7-2,CASSQSTLAKNIQYF,TGTGCCAGCAGCCAATCGACACTAGCCAAAAACATTCAGTACTTC
-,-,TRBJ2-1,TRBV23-1,CASSHPQGPLEQFF,TGCGCCAGCAGTCACCCACAGGGACCTCTTGAGCAGTTCTTC
-,-,TRBJ2-5,TRBV29-1,CSVVWGETQYF,TGCAGCGTTGTTTGGGGGGAGACCCAGTACTTC
-,TRBD1,TRBJ2-7,TRBV28,CASSPVRQGSYEQYF,TGTGCCAGCAGCCCAGTACGACAGGGCTCCTACGAGCAGTACTTC
-,-,TRBJ1-5,TRBV2,CASSVGWQPQHF,TGTGCCAGCAGTGTCGGGTGGCAGCCCCAGCATTTT
-,TRBD1,TRBJ1-5,TRBV10-3,CAISDRQGGKAQHF,TGTGCCATCAGTGATAGACAGGGTGGTAAGGCCCAGCATTTT
-,-,TRBJ2-7,TRBV20-1,CSASSAYEQYF,TGCAGTGCTAGTAGCGCCTACGAGCAGTACTTC
-,TRBD2,TRBJ2-5,TRBV10-2,CASAGTSKETQYF,TGCGCCAGCGCCGGGACTAGTAAGGAGACCCAGTACTTC
-,-,TRBJ1-2,TRBV18,CASSPIDAGENYYGYTF,TGTGCCAGCTCACCGATCGACGCAGGGGAGAATTACTATGGCTACACCTTC
many,-,TRBJ1-1,TRBV7-2,CASSRGDTEAFF,TGTGCCAGCAGCCGGGGGGACACTGAAGCTTTCTTT
many,TRBD2,TRBJ2-7,TRBV7-8,CASSSLIREGSYEQYF,TGTGCCAGCAGCTCCTTGATTCGGGAGGGATCCTACGAGCAGTACTTC
-,-,TRBJ2-7,TRBV5-5,CASSLTLSYEQYF,TGTGCCAGCAGCTTGACGCTATCCTACGAGCAGTACTTC
-,TRBD2,TRBJ2-1,TRBV2,CASIPKPGLAFTNPSYNEQFF,TGTGCCAGCATTCCGAAACCGGGACTAGCGTTTACGAACCCGTCCTACAATGAGCAGTTCTTC
once,TRBD1,TRBJ1-1,TRBV19,CASRDRENTEAFF,TGTGCCAGTCGGGACAGGGAGAACACTGAAGCTTTCTTT
-,-,TRBJ2-5,TRBV4-1,CASSDGAGDFGETQYF,TGCGCCAGCAGCGATGGCGCAGGGGATTTCGGAGAGACCCAGTACTTC
few,-,TRBJ2-7,TRBV9,CASSVGGDSSYEQYF,TGTGCCAGCAGCGTAGGGGGTGACAGCTCCTACGAGCAGTACTTC
-,-,TRBJ2-7,TRBV11-2,CASSPRWYEQYF,TGTGCCAGCAGCCCTCGGTGGTACGAGCAGTACTTC
-,-,TRBJ2-3,TRBV10-1,CASSESNTDTQYF,TGCGCCAGCAGTGAGTCTAATACAGATACGCAGTATTTT
-,-,TRBJ2-3,TRBV28,CASSHRVGDGTDTQYF,TGTGCCAGCAGCCACCGAGTGGGAGATGGCACAGATACGCAGTATTTT
few,-,TRBJ2-6,TRBV7-2,CASSATGKSSGANVLTF,TGTGCCAGCAGCGCGACAGGCAAATCCTCTGGGGCCAACGTCCTGACTTTC